These 27 T cell receptor beta chains were sequenced from one sample in a study of blood T cell repertoires in COVID-19. Profiling relied on immunoSEQ multiplex PCR, and the TCRdb table lists in-frame clones only, not all of them. The table shows more than 85,000 clones, with around 76% occurring only once. Sequencing was carried out using peripheral blood. Every receptor here comes from a woman between 65 and 79 years old with acute or convalescent COVID-19.

This clone was seen at least ten times. The genes are TRBV7-2 and TRBJ2-3, with TRBD2 identical over 11 bases. The germline CDR1 and CDR2 sequences are SGHTA and FQGNSA. CDR3 length: 16 residues. J lost 5 bases, V lost 2 bases, and 6 bases had no gene match. CDR3 sequence: CASSLNSGGAKDTQYF. CDR3 coding DNA: TGTGCCAGCAGCTTAAATAGCGGGGGGGCCAAAGATACGCAGTATTTT.

The V gene is TRBV6-2 or TRBV6-3, the J gene TRBJ1-1, with TRBD1 matching 7 bases. The junction had 7 bases not matched to a gene; V was cut back by 5 bases and J by 1 base. The length of the CDR3 is 15 residues. Per the germline V gene, CDR1 is MNHEY and CDR2 is SVGEGT. The DNA of the CDR3 is TGTGCCAGCAGTAAAAACAGGGGAAGGAACACTGAAGCTTTCTTT. Its translation is CASSKNRGRNTEAFF.

The V gene is TRBV10-3, the J gene TRBJ1-4, with a tentative D call TRBD1 (5 bases). The CDR3 is made up of 15 amino acids. V shed 10 bases and J shed 4 bases, with 19 bases lying between them. Germline lookup yields CDR1 ENHRY and CDR2 SYGVKD. CDR3 in amino acids: CATKTRGGFNEKLFF. Written as DNA, the CDR3 is TGTGCCACCAAGACGCGGGGGGGTTTTAATGAAAAACTGTTTTTT.

This clone came up a few times. V and J are TRBV7-9 and TRBJ2-5, with D perhaps matching TRBD2 (5 bases). The V and J ends lost 5 bases and 3 bases respectively, with 7 bases between them. The CDR3 covers 12 residues. CDR1 SEHNR and CDR2 FQNEAQ come from the germline V gene (reference sequence). Here the CDR3 reads CASSPGKETQYF. The DNA of the CDR3 is TGTGCCAGCAGCCCGGGAAAAGAGACCCAGTACTTC.

This chain joins TRBV19 and TRBJ1-4; perhaps TRBD1 as D (5 bases). Between the trimmed V and J ends, which lost 4 bases and 4 bases, there was a span of 13 bases. Germline V gene sequence: CDR1 LNHDA, CDR2 SQIVND (reference sequence). The CDR3 runs 15 residues. As DNA, the CDR3 is TGTGCCAGTAGTACGTCAGGGTTGGGTAATGAAAAACTGTTTTTT. Encoded protein: CASSTSGLGNEKLFF. The complete variable domain, with remaining parts taken from reference TRBV19 and TRBJ1-4, reads DGGITQSPKYLFRKEGQNVTLSCEQNLNHDAMYWYRQDPGQGLRLIYYSQIVNDFQKGDIAEGYSVSREKKESFPLTVTSAQKNPTAFYLCASSTSGLGNEKLFFGSGTQLSVL.

The sample holds a few counts of this clone. V and J are TRBV9 and TRBJ2-2; a weak D match, TRBD2 (6 bases). Per germline, CDR1 SGDLS and CDR2 YYNGEE. The CDR3 runs to 15 residues. Trimming pared 1 base from V and 5 bases from J, leaving 12 bases between. Written as DNA, the CDR3 is TGTGCCAGCAGCGTATATGCGGGGCTTACCGGGGAGCTGTTTTTT. Translated: CASSVYAGLTGELFF.

This clone has a single count. The J gene is TRBJ2-3, the V gene TRBV7-6; 7 positions match TRBD2. Germline CDR1 and CDR2: SGHVS and FNYEAQ. The CDR3 runs to 14 residues. With 4 bases clipped from V and 3 bases from J, the junction kept 4 bases outside the gene matches. Here the CDR3 DNA reads TGTGCCAGCAGCTCGGGGGGAGGGACAGATACGCAGTATTTT. This sequence encodes CASSSGGGTDTQYF.

The count of this clone is one. The gene calls are TRBV15 and TRBJ2-2, with TRBD2 identical over 8 bases. CDR3 length: 14 amino acids. V lost 6 bases and J lost 6; bases outside the gene matches: 6. The germline CDR1 and CDR2 sequences are LNHNV and YYDKDF (reference sequence). CDR3 bases: TGTGCCACCAGTCGCGGGGGGCTATCCGGGGAGCTGTTTTTT. This translates into CATSRGGLSGELFF.

This sequence joins TRBV30 and TRBJ2-2, with 8 positions matching TRBD1. This CDR3 has 13 residues. CDR1 is GTSNPN, CDR2 SVGIG, per germline (reference sequence). V shed 1 base, J shed 13 bases, and the junction held 8 bases outside the gene matches. The DNA for the CDR3 is TGTGCCTGGAGTGGTGGGACAGGCGGGTCGCTGTTTTTT. Translating gives CAWSGGTGGSLFF.

The gene calls are TRBV6-1 and TRBJ1-1; D might be TRBD1 (5 bases). The CDR3 runs 16 residues. Trimming pared 2 bases from V and 0 bases from J, leaving 13 bases between. From germline, CDR1 is MNHNS and CDR2 SASEGT. CDR3 bases: TGTGCCAGCAGTGAATTAGTAGTCAGGGTGAACACTGAAGCTTTCTTT. Encoded protein: CASSELVVRVNTEAFF.

The chain links TRBV19 to TRBJ2-6; tentative D call: TRBD2 (5 bases). The V and J ends lost 3 bases and 0 bases respectively, with 9 bases between them. Germline V gene lookup returns CDR1 LNHDA and CDR2 SQIVND (reference sequence). The CDR3 contains 16 residues. The DNA for the CDR3 is TGTGCCAGTAGTATTGTGGACTTCTCTGGGGCCAACGTCCTGACTTTC. Translation gives CASSIVDFSGANVLTF.

The sample holds a few counts of this clone. This sequence joins TRBV29-1 and TRBJ1-1; no clear D gene. Trimming left V 5 bases short and J 0 bases short, with 10 bases between. The CDR3 loop spans 13 amino acids. CDR1 is SQVTM and CDR2 is ANQGSEA in the germline V gene. Here the CDR3 reads CSVINSMNTEAFF. Written as DNA, the CDR3 is TGCAGCGTTATAAACAGTATGAACACTGAAGCTTTCTTT. Filled out from reference TRBV29-1 and TRBJ1-1, the complete variable domain reads SAVISQKPSRDICQRGTSLTIQCQVDSQVTMMFWYRQQPGQSLTLIATANQGSEATYESGFVIDKFPISRPNLTFSTLTVSNMSPEDSSIYLCSVINSMNTEAFFGQGTRLTVV.

There are a few counts of this clone. The chain carries TRBV6-2 or TRBV6-3 and TRBJ1-5, with a weak D call TRBD1 (6 bases). Deletions cut 6 bases from V and 0 bases from J, with 12 bases between. The germline gives CDR1 MNHEY, CDR2 SVGEGT. The CDR3 is made up of 15 amino acids. Here the CDR3 DNA reads TGTGCCAGCAGCCGGACAGCATATAGCAATCAGCCCCAGCATTTT. This codes for CASSRTAYSNQPQHF.

This clone was observed at least ten times. The rearrangement links TRBV4-1 to TRBJ2-7; 11 positions agree with TRBD2. This CDR3 has 18 residues. V shed 1 base, J shed 3 bases, and the junction held 11 bases outside the gene matches. The V gene's germline CDR1 is MGHRA and CDR2 YSYEKL. As DNA, the CDR3 is TGCGCCAGCAGCCAAGGGCTAGCGGGGGGCAGGAAGGGCTACGAGCAGTACTTC. Translating it yields CASSQGLAGGRKGYEQYF.

This clone appeared a few times. The chain recombines TRBV4-1 with TRBJ2-7, with 8 bases that match TRBD2. Looked up from germline, CDR1 is MGHRA and CDR2 is YSYEKL. The CDR3 sequence is 15 residues long. The J segment lost 3 bases and the V segment lost 0 bases, leaving 4 bases of the junction unmatched. The CDR3 here is CASSQEQRGNYEQYF. For the CDR3, the DNA is TGCGCCAGCAGCCAAGAACAGCGGGGGAACTACGAGCAGTACTTC.

The J gene is TRBJ1-3, the V gene TRBV14, with TRBD1 identical over 7 bases. With V trimmed by 3 bases and J by 8 bases, 7 bases remained unmatched. Per germline, CDR1 SGHDN and CDR2 FVKESK. The CDR3 length is 14 residues. CDR3 loop: CASSHGQVRDTIYF. In DNA form, the CDR3 reads TGTGCCAGCAGCCATGGACAGGTCCGGGACACCATATATTTT.

Here the CDR3 DNA reads TGTGCCAGCTCACCATTAGCGGGGGAATACGCTAATGAAAAACTGTTTTTT. Its protein product is CASSPLAGEYANEKLFF. This chain links TRBV18 with TRBJ1-4; D might be TRBD1 (5 bases). V lost 2 bases and J 3 bases, leaving 16 bases between the germline ends. Per the germline V gene, CDR1 is KGHSH and CDR2 is LQKENI. The length of the CDR3 is 17 residues.

About this clone: Other DNA sequences from this sample encode an identical CDR3 as well. The chain has TRBV5-1 and TRBJ1-1; TRBD1 might be the D (6 bases). This CDR3 comprises 14 residues. Trimming removed 4 bases from V and 0 bases from J, with 10 bases in between. Per the germline V gene, CDR1 is SGHRS and CDR2 is YFSETQ. The chain's CDR3 is CASSTGQLNTEAFF. CDR3 nucleotide sequence: TGCGCCAGCAGCACCGGACAGCTGAACACTGAAGCTTTCTTT.

This clone was seen only once. The V and J genes are TRBV5-4 and TRBJ1-2; D gene ambiguous. The V end was cut by 2 bases, the J end by 8 bases, with 13 bases between. The CDR3 has 13 residues. The germline gives CDR1 SGHNT, CDR2 YYREEE (reference sequence). CDR3 coding DNA: TGTGCCAGCAGCTTCCCGGAGGGTCTCGGCTACACCTTC. Its translation is CASSFPEGLGYTF. Variable domain in full (rest from reference TRBV5-4 and TRBJ1-2): ETGVTQSPTHLIKTRGQQVTLRCSSQSGHNTVSWYQQALGQGPQFIFQYYREEENGRGNFPPRFSGLQFPNYSSELNVNALELDDSALYLCASSFPEGLGYTFGSGTRLTVV.

This rearrangement joins TRBV6-4 to TRBJ1-1; 9 positions agree with TRBD1. The CDR3 spans 18 residues. The germline CDR1 and CDR2 sequences are MRHNA and SNTAGT. With 5 bases clipped from V and 1 base from J, the junction kept 14 bases outside the gene matches. In DNA, the CDR3 is TGTGCCAGCAGTTGCACCTCGGACAGGGGAAGAGAGAACACTGAAGCTTTCTTT. Translating gives CASSCTSDRGRENTEAFF.

V gene TRBV18 combines with J gene TRBJ2-7, with 7 bases that match TRBD1. This CDR3 has 13 amino acids. V shed 6 bases, J shed 2 bases, and the junction held 4 bases outside the gene matches. CDR1 and CDR2 from the germline V gene are KGHSH and LQKENI. CDR3 region: CASSWTGTYEQYF. The CDR3, as DNA: TGTGCCAGCTCTTGGACAGGAACCTACGAGCAGTACTTC. The entire variable domain, with the rest obtained from reference TRBV18 and TRBJ2-7, is as follows: NAGVMQNPRHLVRRRGQEARLRCSPMKGHSHVYWYRQLPEEGLKFMVYLQKENIIDESGMPKERFSAEFPKEGPSILRIQQVVRGDSAAYFCASSWTGTYEQYFGPGTRLTVT.

The chain recombines TRBV20-1 with TRBJ1-1, with no clear D. This CDR3 contains 11 residues. Between the trimmed V and J ends, which lost 6 bases and 2 bases, there was a span of 7 bases. Looked up from germline, CDR1 is DFQATT and CDR2 is SNEGSKA (reference sequence). The CDR3: CSASPNTEAFF. CDR3 coding DNA: TGCAGTGCAAGCCCCAACACTGAAGCTTTCTTT.

The V and J genes are TRBV10-1 and TRBJ2-5; TRBD2 matches 11 bases. This CDR3 has 18 amino acids. V was pared by 0 bases and J by 1 base, with 7 bases of the junction left unmatched. Germline lookup yields CDR1 WNHNN and CDR2 SYGVQD (reference sequence). The CDR3 is CASSESPGLAGGQETQYF. CDR3 nucleotide sequence: TGCGCCAGCAGTGAGTCCCCCGGTCTAGCGGGGGGCCAAGAGACCCAGTACTTC.

The chain has TRBV3-1 (or the pseudogene TRBV3-2) and TRBJ2-1; D possibly corresponds to TRBD2 (7 bases). Trimming took off 2 bases at V and 6 bases at J, with 14 bases between the two ends. The CDR3 runs 15 residues. The germline gives CDR1 LGHDT, CDR2 YNNKEL (reference sequence). CDR3 bases: TGTGCCAGCAGCCAAAGGGGGGGGGCTGGCAATGAGCAGTTCTTC. It specifies CASSQRGGAGNEQFF.

The chain employs TRBV29-1 and TRBJ2-2, with a weak D call TRBD2 (6 bases). This CDR3 region has 12 residues. V lost 8 bases to trimming and J lost 4 bases, with 11 bases between them. The germline V gene encodes CDR1 SQVTM and CDR2 ANQGSEA. The CDR3 reads CSLPGATGELFF. In DNA, the CDR3 is TGCAGCCTCCCGGGAGCCACCGGGGAGCTGTTTTTT.

The CDR3 is CASRGEAGANVLTF. CDR3 in DNA: TGTGCCAGCAGGGGGGAGGCTGGGGCCAACGTCCTGACTTTC. The rearrangement joins TRBV28 to TRBJ2-6; a possible D gene is TRBD2 (6 bases). The ends were cut back, 6 bases at V and 2 bases at J, with 8 bases in the middle. The CDR3 is 14 residues long. The germline V gene encodes CDR1 MDHEN and CDR2 SYDVKM.

V usage is TRBV14 and J usage is TRBJ1-1; weak D call: TRBD1 (5 bases). CDR3 size: 13 residues. Deletions cut 0 bases from V and 5 bases from J, with 7 bases between. CDR1 is SGHDN, CDR2 FVKESK, per germline. The CDR3 DNA reads as TGTGCCAGCAGCCAAGATCAGGGAACTGAAGCTTTCTTT. It is translated as CASSQDQGTEAFF.